This T cell receptor beta chain was observed in a study of OX40 agonist ivuxolimab in advanced cancers. General study results and limits: Averaging showed that CD8+ T cells had more expanded clones than CD4+ did. Both CD4+ and CD8+ T cell populations in blood had undergone clonal expansion by week 6 at 0.1 to 3.0 mg/kg. Low normalized clonal expansion also occurred in some nonresponding patients. Determination of antigen specificity was not performed for the expanded peripheral T cells.

A word on this clone: Its cognate antigen is unknown.

Clones were read by immunoSEQ multiplex PCR, and TCRdb kept only the in-frame ones, dropping some. The data show around 68,000 clones, 85% seen once. The germline CDR1 and CDR2 sequences are MNHNY and SVGAGI (reference sequence). V was trimmed by 11 bases and J by 3 bases, leaving 11 bases between them. The CDR3 covers 12 residues. The TCR was taken from an adult with an advanced solid tumor such as melanoma, head and neck, liver or kidney cancer. V usage is TRBV6-6 and J usage is TRBJ1-3; D is ambiguous. The sequenced sample was CD4+ or CD8+ T cells sorted from blood, obtained in a trial of the OX40 agonist ivuxolimab. For the CDR3, the DNA is TGTGCCGCCAAGACTATTGGAAACACCATATATTTT. As protein: CAAKTIGNTIYF.